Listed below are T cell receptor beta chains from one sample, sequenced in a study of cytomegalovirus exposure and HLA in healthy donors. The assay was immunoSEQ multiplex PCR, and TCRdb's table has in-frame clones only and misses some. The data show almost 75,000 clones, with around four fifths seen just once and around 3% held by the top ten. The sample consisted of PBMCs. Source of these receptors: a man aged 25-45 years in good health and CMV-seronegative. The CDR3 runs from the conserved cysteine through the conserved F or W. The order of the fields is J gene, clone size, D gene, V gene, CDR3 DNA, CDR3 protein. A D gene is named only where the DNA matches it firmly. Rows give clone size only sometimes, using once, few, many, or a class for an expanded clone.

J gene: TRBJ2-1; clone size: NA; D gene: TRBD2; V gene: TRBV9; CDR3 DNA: TGTGCCAGCAGCGTGAGCAGCGGGGGGGCATTAGAGCAGTTCTTC; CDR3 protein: CASSVSSGGALEQFF
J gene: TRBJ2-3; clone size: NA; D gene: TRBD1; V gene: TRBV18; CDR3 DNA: TGTGCCAGCTCACCCAGGGGGCTTTACACAGATACGCAGTATTTT; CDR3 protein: CASSPRGLYTDTQYF
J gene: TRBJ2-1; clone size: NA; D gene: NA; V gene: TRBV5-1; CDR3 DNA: TGCGCCAGCAGCTGGGGGGACGACTACAATGAGCAGTTCTTC; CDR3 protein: CASSWGDDYNEQFF
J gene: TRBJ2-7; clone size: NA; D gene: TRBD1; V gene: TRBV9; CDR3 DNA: TGTGCCAGCAGCGGGGGACAGGAAATCTCTACGAAGCAGTACTTC; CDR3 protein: CASSGGQEISTKQYF
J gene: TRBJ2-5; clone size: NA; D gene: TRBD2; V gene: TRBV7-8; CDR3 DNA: TGTGCCAGCAGCCTGGTTAGCGGGGGATTCCAAGAGACCCAGTACTTC; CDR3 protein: CASSLVSGGFQETQYF
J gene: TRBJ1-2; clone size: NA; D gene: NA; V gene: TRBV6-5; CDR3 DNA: TGTGCCAGCAGTTTACTCTCGGACAGCATCTATGGCTACACCTTC; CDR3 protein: CASSLLSDSIYGYTF
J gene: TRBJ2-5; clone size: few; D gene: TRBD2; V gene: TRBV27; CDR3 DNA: TGTGCCAGCAGTACGAGGATGTTAGCGGGGGCCGCCACCCAGTACTTC; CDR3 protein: CASSTRMLAGAATQYF
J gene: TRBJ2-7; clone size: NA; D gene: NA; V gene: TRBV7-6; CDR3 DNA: TGTGCCAGCAGCTTAGGGACAGTAGACGAGCAGTACTTC; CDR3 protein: CASSLGTVDEQYF
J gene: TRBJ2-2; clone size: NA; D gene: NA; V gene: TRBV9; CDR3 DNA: TGTGCCAGCAGCCCAAGTCGGCGGGGGCCGCGCACCGGGGAGCTGTTTTTT; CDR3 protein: CASSPSRRGPRTGELFF
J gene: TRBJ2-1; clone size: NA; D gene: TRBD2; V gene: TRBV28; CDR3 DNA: TGTGCCAGCAGTTTATGGAACACCGGGACTAGCGGGGGGTCACCATACAATGAGCAGTTCTTC; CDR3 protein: CASSLWNTGTSGGSPYNEQFF
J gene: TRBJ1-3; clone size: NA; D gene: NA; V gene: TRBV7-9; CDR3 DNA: TGTGCCAGCAGCTTTCTACCAAGCTCTGGAAACACCATATATTTT; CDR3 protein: CASSFLPSSGNTIYF
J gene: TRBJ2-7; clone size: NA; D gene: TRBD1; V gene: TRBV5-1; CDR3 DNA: TGCGCCAGCAGCGACCTAAGACAGGGCCCTGGGCAGTACTTC; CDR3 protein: CASSDLRQGPGQYF
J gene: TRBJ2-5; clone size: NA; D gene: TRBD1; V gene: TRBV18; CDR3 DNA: TGTGCCAGCTCACCACCGTTGGGGGACAGGGAATGGCGGGAGACCCAGTACTTC; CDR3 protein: CASSPPLGDREWRETQYF
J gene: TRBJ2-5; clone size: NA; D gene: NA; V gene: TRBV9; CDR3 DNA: TGTGCCAGCAGCAGCGGGCTCCTCAGCGGGACCCAGTACTTC; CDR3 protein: CASSSGLLSGTQYF
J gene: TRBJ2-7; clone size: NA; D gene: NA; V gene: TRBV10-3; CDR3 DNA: TGTGCCATCAGTGAGACTTCCTACGAGCAGTACTTC; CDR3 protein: CAISETSYEQYF
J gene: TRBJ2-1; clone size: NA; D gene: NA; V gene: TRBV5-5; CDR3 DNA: TGTGCCAGCAGCCCGGTGGAGCGGTCCTACAATGAGCAGTTCTTC; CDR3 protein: CASSPVERSYNEQFF
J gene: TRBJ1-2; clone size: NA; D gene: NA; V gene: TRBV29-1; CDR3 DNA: TGCAGCGTTGACGGGGGAGCTCAAGCGGGCTACACCTTC; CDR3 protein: CSVDGGAQAGYTF
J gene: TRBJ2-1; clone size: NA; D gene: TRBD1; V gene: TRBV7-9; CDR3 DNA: TGTGCCAGCAGCTTAGGGGACAGTCGAGGGTACAATGAGCAGTTCTTC; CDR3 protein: CASSLGDSRGYNEQFF
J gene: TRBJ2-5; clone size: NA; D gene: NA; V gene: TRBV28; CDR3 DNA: TGTGCCAGCATCCTGAGGTGGGGGCACGCCGAGACCCAGTACTTC; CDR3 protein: CASILRWGHAETQYF
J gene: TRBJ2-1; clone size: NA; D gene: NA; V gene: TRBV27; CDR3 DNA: TGTGCCAGCAGTCGGGGCTCCTACAATGAGCAGTTCTTC; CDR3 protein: CASSRGSYNEQFF
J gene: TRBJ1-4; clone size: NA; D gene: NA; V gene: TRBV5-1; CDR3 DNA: TGCGCCAGCAGCCGGGGGGGAGCAACTAATGAAAAACTGTTTTTT; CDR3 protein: CASSRGGATNEKLFF
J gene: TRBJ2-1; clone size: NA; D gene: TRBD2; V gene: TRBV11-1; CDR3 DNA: TGTGCCAGCAGCTTAGGGAGCGGGAGCTATGAGCAGTTCTTC; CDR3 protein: CASSLGSGSYEQFF
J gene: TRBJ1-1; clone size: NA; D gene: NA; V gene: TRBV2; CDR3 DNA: TGTGCCAGCAGTGAAGAAAACAGGAACATGAACACTGAAGCTTTCTTT; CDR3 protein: CASSEENRNMNTEAFF
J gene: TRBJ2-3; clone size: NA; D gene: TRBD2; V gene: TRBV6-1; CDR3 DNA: TGTGCCAGCAGTGAAATAAGCGGGACGGCAGATACGCAGTATTTT; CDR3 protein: CASSEISGTADTQYF
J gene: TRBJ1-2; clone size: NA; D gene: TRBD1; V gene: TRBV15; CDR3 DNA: TGTGCCACCAGCAGAAACAGGGGGGTCGGTGGCTACACCTTC; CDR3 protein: CATSRNRGVGGYTF
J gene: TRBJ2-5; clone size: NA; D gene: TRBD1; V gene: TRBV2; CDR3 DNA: TGTGCCAGCAGAAAACCCGGGACAGGGGACGAGACCCAGTACTTC; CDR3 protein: CASRKPGTGDETQYF
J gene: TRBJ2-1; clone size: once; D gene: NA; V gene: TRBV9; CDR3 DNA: TGTGCCAGCAGCGTAGTTGTAGAGGGCAATGAGCAGTTCTTC; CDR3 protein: CASSVVVEGNEQFF
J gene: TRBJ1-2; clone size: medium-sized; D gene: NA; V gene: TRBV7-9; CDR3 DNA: TGTGCCAGCAGACCGGGGGACTATGGCTACACCTTC; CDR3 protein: CASRPGDYGYTF
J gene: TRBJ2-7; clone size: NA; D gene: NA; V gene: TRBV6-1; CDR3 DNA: TGTGCCAGCAGGCACCCGACCGACGGGTCCTACGAGCAGTACTTC; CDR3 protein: CASRHPTDGSYEQYF
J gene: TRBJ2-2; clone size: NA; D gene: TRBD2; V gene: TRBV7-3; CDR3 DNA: TGTGCCAGCAGCCTAACCGGACTAGCCACCGGGGAGCTGTTTTTT; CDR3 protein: CASSLTGLATGELFF
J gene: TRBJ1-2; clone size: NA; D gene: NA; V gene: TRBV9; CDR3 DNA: TGTGCCAGCAGCGTATCCCCCGACAGAGCCTATGGCTACACCTTC; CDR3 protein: CASSVSPDRAYGYTF
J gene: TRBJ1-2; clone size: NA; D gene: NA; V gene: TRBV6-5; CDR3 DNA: TGTGCCAGCGTCGCCCGCCCGGGTAGCTATGGCTACACCTTC; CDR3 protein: CASVARPGSYGYTF
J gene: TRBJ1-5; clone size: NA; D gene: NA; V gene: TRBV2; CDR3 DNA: TGTGCCAGCAGTGAAGACCGAGACAGGCGCCAGCATTTT; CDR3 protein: CASSEDRDRRQHF
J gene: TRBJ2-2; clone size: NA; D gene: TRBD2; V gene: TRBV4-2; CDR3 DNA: TGTGCCAGCAGCCAAGATCGCGCGCGGGGGGGCGCGAACACCGGGGAGCTGTTTTTT; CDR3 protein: CASSQDRARGGANTGELFF
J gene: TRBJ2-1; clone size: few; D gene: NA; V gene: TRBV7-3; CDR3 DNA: TGTGCCAGCAGCCCCCTTGCGGGCTCCTACAATGAGCAGTTCTTC; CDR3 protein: CASSPLAGSYNEQFF
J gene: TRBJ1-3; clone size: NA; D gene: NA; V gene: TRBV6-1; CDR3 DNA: TGTGCCAGCACTCGAGACAGTAACTCTGGAAACACCATATATTTT; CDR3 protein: CASTRDSNSGNTIYF
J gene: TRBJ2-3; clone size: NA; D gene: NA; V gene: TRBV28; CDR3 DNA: TGTGCCAGCAACTCCAGGGGAACAGATACGCAGTATTTT; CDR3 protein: CASNSRGTDTQYF
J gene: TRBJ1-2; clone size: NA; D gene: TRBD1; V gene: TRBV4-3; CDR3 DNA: TGCGCCAGCAGCCAAGGCGGCCGGGACAGGGGGTATGGCTACACCTTC; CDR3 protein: CASSQGGRDRGYGYTF
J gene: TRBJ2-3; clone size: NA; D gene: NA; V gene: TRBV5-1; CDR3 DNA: TGCGCCAGCAGCTTGGTAGACTCACCCGAGGATACGCAGTATTTT; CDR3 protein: CASSLVDSPEDTQYF
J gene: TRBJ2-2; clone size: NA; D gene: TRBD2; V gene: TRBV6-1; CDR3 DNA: TGTGCCAGCAGTGATCTTCGGGGGGTTGGCACCGGGGAGCTGTTTTTT; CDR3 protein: CASSDLRGVGTGELFF
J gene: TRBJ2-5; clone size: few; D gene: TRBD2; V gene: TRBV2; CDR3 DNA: TGTGCCAGCACTTCTAGCGGGGAGACCCAGTACTTC; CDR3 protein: CASTSSGETQYF
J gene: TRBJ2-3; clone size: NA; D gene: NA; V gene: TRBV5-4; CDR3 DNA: TGTGCCAGCAGCTTGGCACAGCACACAGATACGCAGTATTTT; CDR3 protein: CASSLAQHTDTQYF
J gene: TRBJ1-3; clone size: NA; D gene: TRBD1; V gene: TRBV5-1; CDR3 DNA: TGCGCCAGCAGCTTGGGAACAGGGGACATATACACCATATATTTT; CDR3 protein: CASSLGTGDIYTIYF
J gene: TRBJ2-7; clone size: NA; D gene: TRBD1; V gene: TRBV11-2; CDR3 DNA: TGTGCCAGCACCCGACGAGGGACAGACTCCTACGAGCAGTACTTC; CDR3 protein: CASTRRGTDSYEQYF
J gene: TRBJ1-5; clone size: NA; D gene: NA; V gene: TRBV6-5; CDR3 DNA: TGTGCCAGCAGACAGGATAGCAATCAGCCCCAGCATTTT; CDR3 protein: CASRQDSNQPQHF
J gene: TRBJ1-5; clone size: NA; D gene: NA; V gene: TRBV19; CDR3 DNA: TGTGCCAGTAGTATCGACGTCGGGTCTAGGCAGCCCCAGCATTTT; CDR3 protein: CASSIDVGSRQPQHF
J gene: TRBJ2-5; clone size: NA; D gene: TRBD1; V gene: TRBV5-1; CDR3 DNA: TGCGCCAGCAGCCATCTGACAGGGACGCAGGAGACCCAGTACTTC; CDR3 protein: CASSHLTGTQETQYF
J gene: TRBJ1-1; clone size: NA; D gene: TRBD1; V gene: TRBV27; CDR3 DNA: TGTGCCAGCAGTTGGGACAGGGCTACTGAAGCTTTCTTT; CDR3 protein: CASSWDRATEAFF
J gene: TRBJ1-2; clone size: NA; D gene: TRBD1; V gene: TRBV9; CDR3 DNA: TGTGCCAGCAGCGTAGGGGCTGGGACAGGCAAAATTTATGGCTACACCTTC; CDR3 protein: CASSVGAGTGKIYGYTF
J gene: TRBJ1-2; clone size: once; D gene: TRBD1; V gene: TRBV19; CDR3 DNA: TGTGCCAGTAGCTACCGGGACAGGGGGCCTTATGGCTACACCTTC; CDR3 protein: CASSYRDRGPYGYTF
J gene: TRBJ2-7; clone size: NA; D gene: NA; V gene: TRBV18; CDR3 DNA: TGTGCCAGCTCATACGACACGACCTACGAGCAGTACTTC; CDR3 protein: CASSYDTTYEQYF
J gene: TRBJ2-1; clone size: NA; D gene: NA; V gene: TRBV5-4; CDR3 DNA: TGTGCCAGCAGTGGTGTGGGGACATACAATGAGCAGTTCTTC; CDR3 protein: CASSGVGTYNEQFF
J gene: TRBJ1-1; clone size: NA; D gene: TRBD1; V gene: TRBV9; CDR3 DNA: TGTGCCAGCAGCGCCGGGACAGGGGCGGGTGGCACTGAAGCTTTCTTT; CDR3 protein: CASSAGTGAGGTEAFF
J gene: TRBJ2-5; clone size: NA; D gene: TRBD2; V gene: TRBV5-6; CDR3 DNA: TGTGCCAGCAGCTTCTATGGACTAGCGGGAGGTGGGGAGACCCAGTACTTC; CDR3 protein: CASSFYGLAGGGETQYF
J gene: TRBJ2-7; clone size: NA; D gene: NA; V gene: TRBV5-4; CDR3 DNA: TGTGCCAGCAGCTTGGGGGTTGCGGACGAGCAGTACTTC; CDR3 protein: CASSLGVADEQYF
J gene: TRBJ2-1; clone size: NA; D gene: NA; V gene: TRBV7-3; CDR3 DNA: TGTGCCAGCAGCACCAACGCAGGCTCCTACAATGAGCAGTTCTTC; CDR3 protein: CASSTNAGSYNEQFF
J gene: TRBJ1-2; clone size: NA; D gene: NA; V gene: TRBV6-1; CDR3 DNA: TGTGCCAGCAGCCCGACGGGGAACTATGGCTACACCTTC; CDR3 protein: CASSPTGNYGYTF
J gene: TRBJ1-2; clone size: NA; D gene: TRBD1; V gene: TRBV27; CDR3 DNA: TGTGCCAGCAGGGGGACAGGAGCTAACTATGGCTACACCTTC; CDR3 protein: CASRGTGANYGYTF
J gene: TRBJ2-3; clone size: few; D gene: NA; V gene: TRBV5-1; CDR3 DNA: TGCGCCAGCAGCTTGGGGGGGCCTGAAGATACGCAGTATTTT; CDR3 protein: CASSLGGPEDTQYF